This T cell receptor (beta chain) is drawn from a study of beta chain features in type 1 diabetes. Study summary: All of the samples together had 85 million to 140 million sorted cells examined. Overall study findings and caveats: Across all four CD4+ subsets, people with type 1 diabetes showed modestly shorter TCRB CDR3s.

This CDR3 contains 15 residues. V lost 3 bases and J lost 1; bases outside the gene matches: 6. Germline lookup yields CDR1 SGHRS and CDR2 YFSETQ. Purities over 95% were achieved in all sorted populations. The isolated RNA, all of it, was reverse transcribed, so expressed TCRB transcripts were what got sequenced. Generated by immunoSEQ multiplex PCR, the TCRdb table keeps only in-frame clones and is missing some. The table has some 350,000 clones, roughly 12% seen once. The table lists this clone with a count of one. The antigen remains unidentified. The source is a woman under 30 with type 1 diabetes. The sequencing sample was made of naive CD4+ T cells from blood. The gene calls are TRBV5-1 and TRBJ2-5, with 7 bases fitting TRBD1. DNA for the CDR3: TGCGCCAGCAGCTGGCGAGGGACAGCCCAAGAGACCCAGTACTTC. Protein: CASSWRGTAQETQYF.